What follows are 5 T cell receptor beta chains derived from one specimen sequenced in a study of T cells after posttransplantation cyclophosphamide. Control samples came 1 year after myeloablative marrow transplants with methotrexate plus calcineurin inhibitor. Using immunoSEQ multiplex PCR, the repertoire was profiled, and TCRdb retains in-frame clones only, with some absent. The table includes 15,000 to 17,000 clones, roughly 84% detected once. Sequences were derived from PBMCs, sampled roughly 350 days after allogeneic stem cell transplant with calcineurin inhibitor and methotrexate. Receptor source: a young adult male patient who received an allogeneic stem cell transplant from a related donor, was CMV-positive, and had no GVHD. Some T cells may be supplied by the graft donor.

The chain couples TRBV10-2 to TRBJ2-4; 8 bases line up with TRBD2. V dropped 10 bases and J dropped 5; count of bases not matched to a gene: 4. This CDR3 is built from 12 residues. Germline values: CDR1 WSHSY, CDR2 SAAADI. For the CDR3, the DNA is TGCGCCACAAGCGGGAGCGAAAACATTCAGTACTTC. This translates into CATSGSENIQYF.

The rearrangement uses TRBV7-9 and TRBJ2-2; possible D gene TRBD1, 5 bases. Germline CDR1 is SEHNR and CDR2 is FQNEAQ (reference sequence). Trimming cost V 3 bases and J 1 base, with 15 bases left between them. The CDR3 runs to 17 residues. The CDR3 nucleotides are TGTGCCAGCAGCTTCCGAAGGGGCAATTGGAACACCGGGGAGCTGTTTTTT. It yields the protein CASSFRRGNWNTGELFF.

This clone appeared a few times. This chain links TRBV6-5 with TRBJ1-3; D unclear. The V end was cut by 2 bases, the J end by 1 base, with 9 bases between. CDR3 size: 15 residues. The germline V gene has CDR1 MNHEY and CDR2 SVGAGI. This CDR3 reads CASSYTALSGNTIYF. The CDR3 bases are TGTGCCAGCAGTTACACAGCCTTATCTGGAAACACCATATATTTT.

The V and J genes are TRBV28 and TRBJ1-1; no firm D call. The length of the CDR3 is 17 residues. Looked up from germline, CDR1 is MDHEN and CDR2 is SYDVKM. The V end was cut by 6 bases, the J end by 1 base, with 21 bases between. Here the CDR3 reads CASRPPSTWIANTEAFF. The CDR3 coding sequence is TGTGCCAGCAGGCCGCCCTCCACCTGGATAGCGAACACTGAAGCTTTCTTT.

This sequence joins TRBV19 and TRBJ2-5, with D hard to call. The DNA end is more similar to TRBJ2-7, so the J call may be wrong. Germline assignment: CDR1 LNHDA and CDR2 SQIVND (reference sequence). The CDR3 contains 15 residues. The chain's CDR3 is CASSISSASSYEQYF. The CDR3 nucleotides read TGTGCCAGTAGTATATCGAGCGCCAGCTCCTACGAGCAGTACTTC.